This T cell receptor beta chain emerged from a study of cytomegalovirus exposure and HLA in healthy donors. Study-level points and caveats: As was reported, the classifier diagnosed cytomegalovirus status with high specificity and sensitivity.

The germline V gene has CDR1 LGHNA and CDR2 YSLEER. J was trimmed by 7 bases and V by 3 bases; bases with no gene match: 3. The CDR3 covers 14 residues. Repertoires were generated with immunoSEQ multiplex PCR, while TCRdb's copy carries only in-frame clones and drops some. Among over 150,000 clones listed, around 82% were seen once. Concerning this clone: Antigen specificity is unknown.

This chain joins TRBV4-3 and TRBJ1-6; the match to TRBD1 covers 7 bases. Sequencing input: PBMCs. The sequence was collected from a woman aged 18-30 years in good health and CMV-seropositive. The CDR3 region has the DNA TGCGCCAGCAGCCACGGACAGGAGAATTCACCCCTCCACTTT. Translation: CASSHGQENSPLHF.